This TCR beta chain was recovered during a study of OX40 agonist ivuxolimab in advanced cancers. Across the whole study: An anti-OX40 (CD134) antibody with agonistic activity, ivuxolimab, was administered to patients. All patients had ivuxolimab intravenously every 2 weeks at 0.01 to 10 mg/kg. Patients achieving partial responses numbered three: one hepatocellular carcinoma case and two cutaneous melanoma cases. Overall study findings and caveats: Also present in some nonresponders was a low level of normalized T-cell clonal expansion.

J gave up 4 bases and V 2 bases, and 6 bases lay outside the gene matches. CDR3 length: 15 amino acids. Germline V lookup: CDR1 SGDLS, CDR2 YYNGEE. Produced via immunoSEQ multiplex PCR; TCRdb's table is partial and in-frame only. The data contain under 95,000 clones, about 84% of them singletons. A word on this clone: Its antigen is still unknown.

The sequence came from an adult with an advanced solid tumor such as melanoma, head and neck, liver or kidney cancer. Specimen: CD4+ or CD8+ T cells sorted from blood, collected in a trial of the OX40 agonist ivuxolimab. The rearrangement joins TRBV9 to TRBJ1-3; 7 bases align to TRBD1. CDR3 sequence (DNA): TGTGCCAGCAGCGTGGGAGTGGACAGGGGAAACACCATATATTTT. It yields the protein CASSVGVDRGNTIYF.